These 15 T cell receptor beta chains share one sample of origin, sequenced in a study of vaccination and CD4 T cells after COVID-19. No antigen has been assigned to these receptors. The Oncomine TCR Beta short-read assay was what sequenced the DNA obtained from cultured CD4+ T cells. MiXCR was run by TCRdb on the PCR reads, yielding one entry per CDR3 protein. This sample carries 25,000 to 30,000 distinct CDR3 sequences, about 66% of them seen once, and the ten largest clones take around a sixth. Treatment denoted: roughly 10-day PBMC culture with coronavirus spike peptide pools or control peptides (ViraFEST assay). The sequencing used CD4+ T cells from blood, cultured in vitro, collected after SARS-CoV-2 vaccination. Source of these receptors: a human donor who received a COVID-19 vaccine.

The genes are TRBV19 and TRBJ1-1; D not certain. Per the germline V gene, CDR1 is LNHDA and CDR2 is SQIVND (reference sequence). Trimming shortened V by 6 bases and J by 4 bases, and 15 bases separated the two germline ends. The CDR3 is 14 residues long. The CDR3: CASRSSGRSTEAFF. CDR3 nucleotide sequence: TGTGCCAGTAGATCTTCGGGGAGAAGCACTGAAGCTTTCTTT.

This clonotype was detected a few times. The CDR3 nucleotides read TGTGCCATCAGTGAGTCGTTCTTTAGGGCAGCCGATTATGGCTACACCTTC. Its translation is CAISESFFRAADYGYTF. The rearrangement joins TRBV10-3 to TRBJ1-2; D not resolved. The germline V gene encodes CDR1 ENHRY and CDR2 SYGVKD. The CDR3 runs 17 residues. V was pared by 0 bases and J by 5 bases, with 19 bases between.

The table lists this clonotype with a few counts. This chain connects TRBV20-1 to TRBJ2-5; D is possibly TRBD1 or TRBD2 (6 bases each). This CDR3 is built from 14 residues. The germline CDR1 and CDR2 sequences are DFQATT and SNEGSKA (reference sequence). V was shortened by 6 bases and J by 5 bases, with 19 bases between the two germline ends. CDR3 in amino acids: CSAPLEGERETQYF. The CDR3 nucleotides are TGCAGTGCGCCACTGGAGGGGGAACGGGAGACCCAGTACTTC.

In its sample, this clonotype was seen a few times. V is TRBV12-3 or TRBV12-4 and J is TRBJ1-1, with 7 bases fitting TRBD1. Trimming cost V 5 bases and J 1 base; bases outside gene matches: 4. The CDR3 extends over 14 amino acids. CDR3 coding DNA: TGTGCCAGCAGTGCGGGACAGACGAACACTGAAGCTTTCTTT. Residues: CASSAGQTNTEAFF.

The chain carries TRBV5-1 and TRBJ2-5, with 10 bases matching TRBD2. The CDR3 totals 17 residues. The ends lost 1 base at V and 2 bases at J; junction bases unmatched: 8. CDR1 is SGHRS, CDR2 YFSETQ, per germline. CDR3 sequence: CASSLSVAGGSQETQYF. CDR3 nucleotides: TGCGCCAGCAGCTTGTCGGTAGCGGGGGGTTCACAAGAGACCCAGTACTTC. Full variable domain (missing parts from reference TRBV5-1 and TRBJ2-5): KAGVTQTPRYLIKTRGQQVTLSCSPISGHRSVSWYQQTPGQGLQFLFEYFSETQRNKGNFPGRFSGRQFSNSRSEMNVSTLELGDSALYLCASSLSVAGGSQETQYFGPGTRLLVL.

This clonotype has only a few counts. The rearrangement joins TRBV5-8 to TRBJ2-5; 8 bases map to TRBD1. V lost 0 bases and J lost 4; bases outside the gene matches: 5. This CDR3 region has 15 residues. Germline-derived CDR1 and CDR2 are SGHTS and YDEGEE. This CDR3 is CASSLGTGQAETQYF. CDR3 sequence (DNA): TGTGCCAGCAGCTTGGGGACAGGGCAAGCAGAGACCCAGTACTTC.

The chain joins TRBV30 to TRBJ2-3, with unresolved D. The CDR3 is 14 residues long. V lost 2 bases, J lost 1 base, and 10 bases lay in between. CDR1 is GTSNPN and CDR2 is SVGIG in the germline V gene (reference sequence). The CDR3 loop is CAWSWEVGTDTQYF. For the CDR3, the DNA is TGTGCCTGGAGTTGGGAAGTGGGCACAGATACGCAGTATTTT.

The chain employs TRBV7-9 and TRBJ2-1; 14 nucleotides line up with TRBD2. V was clipped by 5 bases and J by 2 bases; unmatched bases: 14. Looked up from germline, CDR1 is SEHNR and CDR2 is FQNEAQ (reference sequence). The CDR3 runs 20 residues. DNA of the CDR3: TGTGCCAGCAGCCCCCGACTAGCGGGGGGGGTAGGTGTGGCCTACAATGAGCAGTTCTTC. Protein sequence: CASSPRLAGGVGVAYNEQFF.

This clonotype was seen more than once but under ten times. The chain carries TRBV6-2 or TRBV6-3 and TRBJ2-5; TRBD2 is a possible D gene (5 bases). CDR3 length: 13 residues. CDR1 is MNHEY and CDR2 is SVGEGT in the germline V gene. Deletions cut 6 bases from V and 3 bases from J, with 11 bases between. CDR3 bases: TGTGCCAGCAGGCCGGGAATGAAAGAGACCCAGTACTTC. Protein product: CASRPGMKETQYF.

The chain joins TRBV19 to TRBJ2-7; TRBD1 agrees at 8 bases. CDR3 size: 13 residues. The germline CDR1 and CDR2 sequences are LNHDA and SQIVND (reference sequence). J lost 5 bases, V lost 5 bases, and 5 bases had no gene match. CDR3 residues: CASSQGARDEQYF. Here the CDR3 DNA reads TGTGCCAGTAGTCAGGGGGCTAGGGACGAGCAGTACTTC.

This clonotype has a handful of counts. The rearrangement joins TRBV20-1 to TRBJ2-5, with 8 bases fitting TRBD2. The J segment lost 2 bases and the V segment lost 6 bases, leaving 11 bases of the junction unmatched. Looked up from germline, CDR1 is DFQATT and CDR2 is SNEGSKA (reference sequence). CDR3 length equals 15 residues. The chain's CDR3 is CSAHPAGEQQETQYF. In nucleotides, the CDR3 is TGCAGTGCACATCCAGCGGGGGAACAACAAGAGACCCAGTACTTC.

The rearrangement uses TRBV10-3 and TRBJ1-2; 12 positions agree with TRBD1. CDR1 and CDR2 from the germline V gene are ENHRY and SYGVKD. The trim removed 6 bases at V and 4 bases at J, leaving 3 bases unmatched. The CDR3 totals 14 residues. The CDR3 DNA sequence: TGTGCCATCAGGGGGACAGGGGGCATCTATGGCTACACCTTC. The encoded protein is CAIRGTGGIYGYTF.

CDR3 region: CASSRAGANTGELFF. As DNA, the CDR3 is TGTGCCAGCAGTCGCGCAGGGGCGAACACCGGGGAGCTGTTTTTT. The chain joins TRBV12-3 or TRBV12-4 to TRBJ2-2; perhaps TRBD1 as D (6 bases). The CDR3 runs 15 residues. Deletions cut 5 bases from V and 0 bases from J, with 10 bases between.

This clonotype was seen a handful of times. The chain employs TRBV6-1 and TRBJ2-2; no firm D call. Trimming shortened V by 5 bases and J by 7 bases, and 8 bases separated the two germline ends. The CDR3 is 12 amino acids. Looked up from germline, CDR1 is MNHNS and CDR2 is SASEGT. Here the CDR3 reads CASSRSNGELFF. CDR3 sequence (DNA): TGTGCCAGCAGTCGGTCAAACGGGGAGCTGTTTTTT.

This chain connects TRBV19 to TRBJ1-2; D possibly corresponds to TRBD1 (6 bases). The CDR3 extends over 14 amino acids. V dropped 2 bases and J dropped 7 bases, with 14 bases sitting between them. The germline gives CDR1 LNHDA, CDR2 SQIVND (reference sequence). This chain's CDR3 is CASSISRGATGYTF. DNA for the CDR3: TGTGCCAGTAGTATATCTCGGGGGGCAACTGGCTACACCTTC.